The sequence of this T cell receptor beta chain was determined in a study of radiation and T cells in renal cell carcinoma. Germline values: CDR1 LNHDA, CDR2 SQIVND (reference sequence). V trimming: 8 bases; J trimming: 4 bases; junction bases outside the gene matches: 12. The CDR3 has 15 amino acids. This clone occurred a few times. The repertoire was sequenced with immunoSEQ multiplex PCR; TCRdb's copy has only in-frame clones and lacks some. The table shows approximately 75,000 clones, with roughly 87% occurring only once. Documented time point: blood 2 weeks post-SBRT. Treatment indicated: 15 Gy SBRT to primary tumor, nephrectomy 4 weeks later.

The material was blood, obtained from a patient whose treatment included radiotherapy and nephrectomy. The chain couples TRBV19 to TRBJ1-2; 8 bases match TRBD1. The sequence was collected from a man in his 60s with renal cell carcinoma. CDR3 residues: CASGMDRDLGYGYTF. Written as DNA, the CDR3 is TGTGCCAGTGGGATGGACAGGGATCTTGGCTATGGCTACACCTTC.